This T cell receptor (beta chain) was identified during a study of blood T cell repertoires in COVID-19. Study-level information: Sample material is recorded as cDNA or gDNA derived from T cells, B-cell-depleted T cells, or PBMCs.

Original analysis: Estimated nucleated cell counts came from reference gene primer amplification. The assay was immunoSEQ multiplex PCR, and TCRdb's table has in-frame clones only and misses some. V and J calls and clone size are given by that table; D and trimming were obtained from the DNA. Altogether 350,000 or so clones are present, 90% being singletons, with the ten largest covering roughly 6.8%. A single count supports this clone. CDR3 size: 16 residues. The V end lost 8 bases, the J end lost 2 bases, and 16 bases lay between the germline ends. The germline V gene encodes CDR1 MNHEY and CDR2 SMNVEV (reference sequence).

The receptor was derived from a man younger than 35 with active or convalescent COVID-19. The sample was peripheral blood. The chain is built from TRBV27 and TRBJ1-6, with a possible D match to TRBD1 (5 bases). The CDR3 region has the DNA TGTGCCAGCTCCACCTCCGGACAAGCCTATAATTCACCCCTCCACTTT. Its translation is CASSTSGQAYNSPLHF.